This T cell receptor beta chain was identified during a study of T cell responses to AZD1222 COVID-19 vaccine. Whole-study results and caveats: Regions 160-218 and 743-854 dominated among vaccine-associated CD4 TCRs spanning spike. Donors were largely white British and mainly female; clonal diversity was possibly underestimated. Of the AZD1222 recipients, only 5 to 7 were seropositive at baseline. Nearly half of spike-specific TCRs reportedly go after variant regions that carry no mutations.

The table came from immunoSEQ multiplex PCR; TCRdb's copy has only in-frame clones and leaves some out. Among about 160,000 clones listed, 92% were seen once. Notes on this clone: Its antigen remains unidentified.

With 4 bases removed from V and 5 bases from J, the gap between germline ends came to 9 bases. This CDR3 comprises 12 residues. The V gene's germline CDR1 is SGHAT and CDR2 FQNNGV. The V gene is TRBV11-2, the J gene TRBJ2-7; TRBD1 is a possible D gene (5 bases). The starting material was peripheral blood, obtained 28 days after the second AZD1222 dose. The clonotype was recovered from an adult who received the AZD1222 COVID-19 vaccine. This CDR3 is CASSSQGDEQYF. As DNA, the CDR3 is TGTGCCAGCAGCTCCCAGGGCGACGAGCAGTACTTC.